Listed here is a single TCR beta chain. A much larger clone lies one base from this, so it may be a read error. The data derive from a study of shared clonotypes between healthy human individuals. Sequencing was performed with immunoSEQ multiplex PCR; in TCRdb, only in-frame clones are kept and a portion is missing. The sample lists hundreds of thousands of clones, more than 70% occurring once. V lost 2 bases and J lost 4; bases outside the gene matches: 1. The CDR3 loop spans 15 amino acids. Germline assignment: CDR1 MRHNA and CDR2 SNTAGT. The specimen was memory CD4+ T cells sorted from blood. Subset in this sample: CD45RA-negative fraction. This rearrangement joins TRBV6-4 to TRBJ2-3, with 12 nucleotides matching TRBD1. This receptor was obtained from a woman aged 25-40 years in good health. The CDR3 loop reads CASSDGTGGADTQYF. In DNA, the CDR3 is TGTGCCAGCAGTGACGGGACAGGGGGCGCAGATACGCAGTATTTT.